Following are 10 T cell receptor beta chains from one sample sequenced in a study of tumor-infiltrating lymphocytes in primary liver carcinoma. Co-extraction of RNA and DNA was performed on about 19-30 mg of unsorted bulk tissue. A primer matching the constant region was used to make TCR beta cDNA from approximately 0.55 ug of total RNA. Libraries of TCR beta came from three nested multiplex PCR rounds with slightly modified ARM-PCR. The two initial PCR rounds, roughly 10 cycles each, used TRBV1-TRBV30 forward and C-beta reverse primers. TCRdb passed the multiplex PCR reads through MiXCR, listing each CDR3 protein once. This table has 50,000 to 60,000 distinct CDR3 sequences, approximately 80% appearing once. Material: liver tumor tissue from sampling region 5. Described subset: tumor region T5, tumor centre. The receptors were sampled from a man aged 35 to 55 with primary liver carcinoma and hepatitis B virus infection.

Notes on this clonotype: At one of its ends the junction is not consistent with the germline gene, which may arise from a read error. This sequence joins TRBV11-3 and TRBJ1-5; a possible D gene is TRBD1 (5 bases). This CDR3 has 15 amino acids. Germline CDR1 and CDR2: SGHNT and YENEEA. CDR3 amino acids: CSSSLDLGVAQPQLF. As DNA, the CDR3 is TGTTCAAGCAGCTTAGATCTGGGGGTGGCTCAGCCCCAGCTTTTT. Combining the CDR3 with reference TRBV11-3 and TRBJ1-5 gives the whole variable domain EAGVVQSPRYKIIEKKQPVAFWCNPISGHNTLYWYLQNLGQGPELLIRYENEEAVDDSQLPKDRFSAERLKGVDSTLKIQPAELGDSAVYLCSSSLDLGVAQPQLFGDGTRLSIL.

Concerning this clonotype itself: Because it lacks the conserved phenylalanine or tryptophan at the end, this CDR3 is likely a read error. The DNA is left out, because the CDR3 cannot be placed on it with certainty; the CDR3 is given as TCRdb lists it. CDR3 amino acids: CVSSQDVGRETKYI. This chain connects TRBV4-1 to TRBJ2-5. Per the germline V gene, CDR1 is MGHRA and CDR2 is YSYEKL. Counting both end residues, the CDR3 totals 14 amino acids.

Notes on this clonotype: Sequence at one end of the junction differs from germline and may be a read error. V is TRBV6-6 and J is TRBJ1-1, with 8 bases lining up with TRBD1. CDR3 length: 15 residues. CDR1 is MNHNY, CDR2 SVGAGI, per germline (reference sequence). The CDR3 DNA reads as TGCACCAGCAGTTACTCAGGGGGCGGGTACACTGAAGCTTTCTTT. It specifies CTSSYSGGGYTEAFF.

The chain recombines TRBV4-3 with TRBJ2-1, with D tentatively TRBD2 (5 bases). This CDR3 has 16 residues. Germline V gene sequence: CDR1 LGHNA, CDR2 YSLEER. V lost 0 bases, J lost 5 bases, and 14 bases lay in between. CDR3 sequence: CASSQDRNGIHNEQFF. CDR3 sequence (DNA): TGCGCCAGCAGCCAAGATAGAAACGGGATTCACAATGAGCAGTTCTTC.

Concerning this clonotype: Lacking the conserved final phenylalanine or tryptophan, this CDR3 likely reflects a read error. The V and J genes are TRBV7-8 and TRBJ2-3; TRBD2 matches at 10 bases. This CDR3 has 16 amino acids. Germline values: CDR1 SGHVS, CDR2 FQNEAQ. V lost 4 bases and J lost 2; bases outside the gene matches: 6. The CDR3: CASSYGLADDTDTQYY. CDR3 nucleotide sequence: TGTGCCAGCAGCTATGGACTAGCGGACGACACAGATACGCAGTATTAT.

This clonotype turned up a few times. The CDR3 reads CSASGGQGNTEAFF. The CDR3 DNA follows: TGCAGTGCTAGTGGGGGACAGGGGAACACTGAAGCTTTCTTT. The genes are TRBV20-1 and TRBJ1-1, with 9 bases aligning to TRBD1. The CDR3 loop spans 14 amino acids. Germline V gene data show CDR1 as DFQATT and CDR2 as SNEGSKA (reference sequence). V was pared by 3 bases and J by 1 base, with 3 bases of the junction left unmatched.

As concerns this clonotype: A read error is possible here, since a much larger clone lies one base away. The chain links TRBV7-2 to TRBJ1-2; D perhaps matches TRBD1 (5 bases). Trimming removed 8 bases at V and 7 bases at J, with 20 bases between. This CDR3 comprises 14 residues. CDR1 and CDR2 from the germline V gene are SGHTA and FQGNSA. As DNA, the CDR3 is TGTGCCAGCCTAAAACTCGGGCCTGGGGGTGGCTACACCTTC. Translating it yields CASLKLGPGGGYTF.

In its sample, this clonotype was seen once. At one end, the junction sequence differs from germline, possibly due to a read error. The chain links TRBV5-8 to TRBJ1-1; D not certain. Germline V gene sequence: CDR1 SGHTS, CDR2 YDEGEE. The CDR3 consists of 18 residues. This CDR3 reads CASNSSDTLRGSNTEAFF. As DNA, the CDR3 is TGTGCCAGCAACTCCTCAGACACCCTGAGAGGTTCGAACACCGAAGCTTTCTTT.

The table lists this clonotype with many counts. The V and J genes are TRBV24-1 and TRBJ1-1, with D tentatively TRBD1 (6 bases). V lost 4 bases to trimming and J lost 1 base, with 9 bases between them. Germline V gene data show CDR1 as KGHDR and CDR2 as SFDVKD. The CDR3 spans 14 residues. CDR3 DNA sequence: TGTGCCACCAGTGACGCGACAGGGAACACTGAAGCTTTCTTT. Translated, it gives CATSDATGNTEAFF.

The chain uses TRBV10-1 and TRBJ2-4, with TRBD2 as a possible D gene (6 bases). CDR3 length: 16 residues. Germline-derived CDR1 and CDR2 are WNHNN and SYGVQD (reference sequence). V was clipped by 6 bases and J by 2 bases, with 17 bases between them. The CDR3 region is CASSSLAGRTKNIQYF. CDR3 sequence (DNA): TGCGCCAGCAGCTCACTAGCAGGAAGGACCAAAAACATTCAGTACTTC.